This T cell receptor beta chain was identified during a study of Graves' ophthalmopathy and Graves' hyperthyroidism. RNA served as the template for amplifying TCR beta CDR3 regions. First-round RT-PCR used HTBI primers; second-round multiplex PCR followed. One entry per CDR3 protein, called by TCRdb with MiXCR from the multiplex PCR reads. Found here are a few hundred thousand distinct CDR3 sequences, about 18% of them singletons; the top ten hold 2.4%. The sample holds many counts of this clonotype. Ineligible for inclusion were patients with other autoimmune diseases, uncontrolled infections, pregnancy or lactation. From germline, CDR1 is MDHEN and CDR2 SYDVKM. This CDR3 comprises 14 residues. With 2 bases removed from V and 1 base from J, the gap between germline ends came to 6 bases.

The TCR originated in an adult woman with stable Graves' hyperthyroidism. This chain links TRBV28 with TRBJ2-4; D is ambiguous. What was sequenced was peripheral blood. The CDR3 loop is CASSLIGAKNIQYF. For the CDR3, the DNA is TGTGCCAGCAGTTTAATAGGGGCCAAAAACATTCAGTACTTC.